One T cell receptor beta chain is described in this entry. Its specificity is not known. UMI-labeled 5' RACE TRB cDNA libraries were prepared from the cells. TCRdb reprocessed the 5' RACE reads and stores each CDR3 protein as one record, lacking DNA. The sample's table shows roughly 89,000 distinct CDR3 sequences. This sample is part of a study of CXCR3-negative and CXCR3-positive naive CD8 T cells. Study at large: The dataset comprises approximately 140 million TRB reads in total, with about 1.5 +/- 0.3 million reads per library. Study-wide results and limits: CXCR3-positive naive cells had more hydrophobic TRB CDR3s than CXCR3-negative naive cells. Similar TRBV-TRBJ gene usage was seen in naive CXCR3-negative and CXCR3-positive cells, but not in memory cells. CXCR3 expression dropped partially after cryopreservation, and most assays relied on fresh PBMCs.

This clonotype originated in a human donor in good health. Some clones in this sample may be carry-over from other donors' samples. The sequenced sample was naive CXCR3- CD8+ T cells from blood. As to subset: CD45RO-CCR7+CD27+CD95- naive CD8+ T cells lacking CXCR3 (TNR3-).

The CDR3 spells CASSEEQGGSDTQYF. V is TRBV6-1 and J is TRBJ2-3; the D call from TCRdb, TRBD1, cannot be confirmed without DNA. This CDR3 region has 15 residues. Germline loops: CDR1 MNHNS, CDR2 SASEGT.